Sequencing of this T cell receptor (beta chain) was carried out in a study of metastatic and nonmetastatic thyroid tumors. Study overall: Malignant thyroid and benign thyroid patients provided blood and tumor or nodule tissue whose repertoires were compared. Study-wide results and limits: In blood and tumor, TCR beta diversity was reportedly significantly higher in malignant thyroid tumors than in benign nodules.

Germline-derived CDR1 and CDR2 are SGHRS and YFSETQ. V lost 0 bases, J lost 6 bases, and 15 bases lay in between. The CDR3 totals 15 residues. In the original analysis: Differences in CDR3 between clinicopathological groups were drawn on to build a classifier intended to discriminate distant-metastatic papillary thyroid cancer patients. TCRdb re-analyzed the PCR reads using MiXCR. The V and J calls were not made by the authors but by TCRdb's processing. This table has about 25,000 clones, approximately 13% appearing once. This clone was detected ten times or more. Its antigen remains unidentified. Every patient was untreated before thyroid surgery.

The source is a female donor with papillary thyroid cancer or a benign thyroid nodule (not recorded which). Some clones in this sample may be carry-over from other donors' samples. J is TRBJ1-1 and V is TRBV5-1, with a weak D call TRBD1 (5 bases). The sequencing input was blood. The CDR3 DNA is TGCGCCAGCAGCTTGGCCCCGAGGGGCGACTCTGAAGCTTTCTTT. Translating gives CASSLAPRGDSEAFF.